Shown below are 32 T cell receptor beta chains from a single sample sequenced in a study of CD8 T cells in Susac syndrome. RNA, at about 0.45 to 1 ug, was reverse transcribed with random hexamers. TCRdb used MiXCR to reprocess the immunoSEQ multiplex PCR reads, holding one entry per CDR3 protein. The data contain 200,000 to 250,000 distinct CDR3 sequences, around 95% of them singletons. What was sequenced was CD4+ T cells from PBMCs. The receptors were sampled from a human donor with multiple sclerosis.

The V gene is TRBV24-1, the J gene TRBJ2-1; no firm D call. Germline CDR1 and CDR2: KGHDR and SFDVKD. The length of the CDR3 is 13 residues. Trimming removed 0 bases from V and 8 bases from J, with 7 bases in between. The CDR3 bases are TGTGCCACCAGTGATTTGAACACCTATGAGCAGTTCTTC. Protein product: CATSDLNTYEQFF.

This chain uses TRBV5-8 with TRBJ1-1; D gene unclear. The V gene's germline CDR1 is SGHTS and CDR2 YDEGEE. Trimming pared 2 bases from V and 12 bases from J, leaving 8 bases between. The CDR3 is 10 residues long. CDR3 sequence: CASSFLHSFF. CDR3 bases: TGTGCCAGCAGCTTTCTGCATTCTTTCTTT.

V usage is TRBV2 and J usage is TRBJ2-1, with D possibly being TRBD2 (6 bases). CDR3 length equals 16 residues. V shed 4 bases and J shed 0 bases, with 13 bases lying between them. In germline, CDR1 is SNHLY, CDR2 FYNNEI. The CDR3 loop reads CASSGRGTSSYNEQFF. CDR3 nucleotide sequence: TGTGCCAGCAGTGGGCGCGGGACGTCCTCCTACAATGAGCAGTTCTTC.

The J gene is TRBJ2-7, the V gene TRBV15, with a weak D call TRBD2 (7 bases). Germline V CDR1 and CDR2: LNHNV, YYDKDF (reference sequence). The CDR3 runs 14 residues. Trimming took 8 bases from V and 0 from J, leaving 14 bases between them. The CDR3 is CATGVGGGSYEQYF. CDR3 sequence (DNA): TGTGCCACCGGGGTGGGAGGGGGCTCCTACGAGCAGTACTTC.

This rearrangement joins TRBV3-1 to TRBJ2-1; D is possibly TRBD2 (6 bases). V lost 4 bases and J lost 6, with 10 bases in between. The CDR3 is made up of 13 amino acids. Per the germline V gene, CDR1 is LGHDT and CDR2 is YNNKEL (reference sequence). The chain's CDR3 is CASSLLAPNEQFF. The CDR3, as DNA: TGTGCCAGCAGCCTACTAGCCCCCAATGAGCAGTTCTTC.

The chain carries TRBV6-6 and TRBJ2-1; D not resolved. CDR1 is MNHNY, CDR2 SVGAGI, per germline (reference sequence). CDR3 length: 12 residues. V gave up 4 bases and J gave up 4 bases, with 5 bases separating them. In DNA, the CDR3 is TGTGCCAGCAGTTTCAGTTACAATGAGCAGTTCTTC. Its protein is CASSFSYNEQFF.

The chain carries TRBV20-1 and TRBJ2-3, with TRBD1 identical over 7 bases. The ends lost 1 base at V and 4 bases at J; junction bases unmatched: 8. CDR1 DFQATT and CDR2 SNEGSKA come from the germline V gene (reference sequence). This CDR3 has 15 residues. CDR3 nucleotide sequence: TGCAGTGCTAGAGTACGTCACAGGGGCCCAGATACGCAGTATTTT. It translates to CSARVRHRGPDTQYF.

The chain is built from TRBV3-1 and TRBJ2-3; D may match TRBD1 or TRBD2 (5 bases each). This CDR3 comprises 15 residues. V gave up 1 base and J gave up 1 base, with 9 bases separating them. Germline V gene lookup returns CDR1 LGHDT and CDR2 YNNKEL (reference sequence). The CDR3 DNA follows: TGTGCCAGCAGCCAAGGGGGGATCGGCACAGATACGCAGTATTTT. Its translation is CASSQGGIGTDTQYF.

The chain joins TRBV12-3 or TRBV12-4 to TRBJ2-1; the D call may be TRBD1 or TRBD2 (6 bases each). Trimming took off 5 bases at V and 8 bases at J, with 10 bases between the two ends. There are 12 residues in the CDR3. This CDR3 is CASSPRGDEQFF. For the CDR3, the DNA is TGTGCCAGCAGTCCAAGGGGGGATGAGCAGTTCTTC.

This clonotype was counted a single time. The chain is built from TRBV12-3 or TRBV12-4 and TRBJ2-1; D is perhaps TRBD1 or TRBD2 (5 bases each). There are 13 residues in the CDR3. The ends were cut back, 0 bases at V and 9 bases at J, with 9 bases in the middle. The DNA for the CDR3 is TGTGCCAGCAGTTTAGCACCGGGGACTGAGCAGTTCTTC. It codes for CASSLAPGTEQFF.

V usage is TRBV9 and J usage is TRBJ2-6; 8 nucleotides line up with TRBD2. CDR3 length: 17 residues. V was pared by 4 bases and J by 2 bases, with 8 bases of the junction left unmatched. Germline lookup yields CDR1 SGDLS and CDR2 YYNGEE. The CDR3 coding sequence is TGTGCCAGCAGCCCAGGCGGGGGGACTCCTGGGGCCAACGTCCTGACTTTC. This translates into CASSPGGGTPGANVLTF.

The CDR3 is CASSFRAYEQYF. CDR3 in DNA: TGTGCCAGCAGCTTCAGAGCCTACGAGCAGTACTTC. The chain recombines TRBV3-1 with TRBJ2-7; D not resolved. From germline, CDR1 is LGHDT and CDR2 YNNKEL (reference sequence). Trimming stripped 5 bases from V and 2 bases from J, with 7 bases between. The CDR3 extends over 12 amino acids.

V is TRBV29-1 and J is TRBJ2-7; D gene ambiguous. Looked up from germline, CDR1 is SQVTM and CDR2 is ANQGSEA. V was cut by 4 bases and J by 4 bases, with 11 bases left in between. This CDR3 region has 12 residues. CDR3 nucleotides: TGCAGCGTTGTTGGCACTAAATACGAGCAGTACTTC. It is translated as CSVVGTKYEQYF.

This clonotype was recorded once. The V gene is TRBV3-1, the J gene TRBJ2-5; D is undetermined. Germline V gene data show CDR1 as LGHDT and CDR2 as YNNKEL (reference sequence). V lost 1 base, J lost 3 bases, and 6 bases lay in between. The CDR3 consists of 13 residues. Here the CDR3 DNA reads TGTGCCAGCAGCCAAGGCCGTAAAGAGACCCAGTACTTC. Translating it yields CASSQGRKETQYF.

V gene TRBV20-1 combines with J gene TRBJ2-1; D is undetermined. The V gene's germline CDR1 is DFQATT and CDR2 SNEGSKA (reference sequence). This CDR3 has 13 amino acids. V shed 4 bases and J shed 4 bases, with 11 bases lying between them. CDR3 sequence: CSATATPYNEQFF. CDR3 nucleotide sequence: TGCAGTGCTACAGCGACCCCATACAATGAGCAGTTCTTC.

CDR3 sequence: CASSSNPPGTDTQYF. In DNA form, the CDR3 reads TGTGCCAGCAGTTCGAACCCCCCGGGCACAGATACGCAGTATTTT. The V gene is TRBV12-3 or TRBV12-4, the J gene TRBJ2-3; D gene uncertain. This CDR3 comprises 15 residues. The V end lost 4 bases, the J end lost 1 base, and 12 bases lay between the germline ends.

This chain joins TRBV5-4 and TRBJ2-3; D could derive from TRBD1 or TRBD2 (6 bases each). Trimming removed 4 bases at V and 6 bases at J, with 12 bases between. The CDR3 totals 13 residues. The V gene's germline CDR1 is SGHNT and CDR2 YYREEE (reference sequence). The CDR3 sequence is CASSRGGKDTQYF. The CDR3 DNA is TGTGCCAGCAGCCGAGGGGGGAAGGATACGCAGTATTTT.

The chain joins TRBV7-2 to TRBJ2-1; D call uncertain. Trimming cost V 3 bases and J 2 bases, with 17 bases left between them. The CDR3 extends over 17 amino acids. The germline V gene has CDR1 SGHTA and CDR2 FQGNSA. The CDR3 DNA reads TGTGCCAGCAGCTTTAATGGGCGACTCCTCCCCTACAATGAGCAGTTCTTC. Protein sequence: CASSFNGRLLPYNEQFF.

V gene TRBV18 combines with J gene TRBJ1-3; no clear D. The germline gives CDR1 KGHSH, CDR2 LQKENI. Trimming removed 6 bases from V and 4 bases from J, with 13 bases in between. The CDR3 loop spans 14 amino acids. The CDR3 protein is CASSHSRGGNTIYF. CDR3 nucleotides: TGTGCCAGCTCCCACTCCAGAGGGGGAAACACCATATATTTT.

The chain has TRBV10-3 and TRBJ1-5; D is unclear. V shed 4 bases and J shed 7 bases, with 14 bases lying between them. This CDR3 has 14 amino acids. CDR1 is ENHRY and CDR2 is SYGVKD in the germline V gene. The CDR3 bases are TGTGCCATCAGTGGCGTCACCTCTGGGCAGCCCCAGCATTTT. Protein product: CAISGVTSGQPQHF.

The gene calls are TRBV3-1 and TRBJ2-1; D not resolved. Germline V CDR1 and CDR2: LGHDT, YNNKEL (reference sequence). V lost 0 bases, J lost 7 bases, and 1 base lay in between. The CDR3 covers 11 residues. CDR3 coding DNA: TGTGCCAGCAGCCAAGAAAATGAGCAGTTCTTC. Translated: CASSQENEQFF.

The chain uses TRBV19 and TRBJ2-2; D assignment may be TRBD1 or TRBD2 (5 bases each). The CDR3 has 15 residues. The V and J ends lost 3 bases and 2 bases respectively, with 10 bases between them. Germline lookup yields CDR1 LNHDA and CDR2 SQIVND (reference sequence). The CDR3 DNA sequence: TGTGCCAGTAGTATTGGGACCCCCAACACCGGGGAGCTGTTTTTT. This codes for CASSIGTPNTGELFF.

This chain links TRBV20-1 with TRBJ2-2; 9 nucleotides align to TRBD2. From germline, CDR1 is DFQATT and CDR2 SNEGSKA (reference sequence). The CDR3 is 14 amino acids. Losses at the gene ends were 3 bases for V and 6 bases for J; bases not matched to a gene: 5. For the CDR3, the DNA is TGCAGTGCTAGCACAGGGACTAGCCCCGGGGAGCTGTTTTTT. Translated: CSASTGTSPGELFF.

The chain couples TRBV29-1 to TRBJ2-3; no clear D gene. Looked up from germline, CDR1 is SQVTM and CDR2 is ANQGSEA. This CDR3 is 13 amino acids long. The V end was cut by 2 bases, the J end by 2 bases, with 8 bases between. CDR3 in amino acids: CSVELRSTDTQYF. In DNA form, the CDR3 reads TGCAGCGTTGAACTCCGGTCCACAGATACGCAGTATTTT.

The chain combines TRBV20-1 with TRBJ1-2; D possibly corresponds to TRBD1 (5 bases). The CDR3 totals 14 residues. V shed 6 bases and J shed 1 base, with 15 bases lying between them. Looked up from germline, CDR1 is DFQATT and CDR2 is SNEGSKA (reference sequence). The DNA of the CDR3 is TGCAGTGCGGACCCAGGGTTGTTTAACTATGGCTACACCTTC. This sequence encodes CSADPGLFNYGYTF.

The gene calls are TRBV27 and TRBJ2-3; 14 positions agree with TRBD2. The CDR3 extends over 18 amino acids. The V gene's germline CDR1 is MNHEY and CDR2 SMNVEV (reference sequence). The V and J ends lost 10 bases and 2 bases, in that order; junction bases with no gene match: 14. In nucleotides, the CDR3 is TGTGCCACCCCTCGGGGACTAGCGGGAGACTCGATCACAGATACGCAGTATTTT. Protein sequence: CATPRGLAGDSITDTQYF.

This chain joins TRBV12-3 or TRBV12-4 and TRBJ2-5, with TRBD1 identical over 10 bases. This CDR3 is built from 16 residues. J gave up 5 bases and V 4 bases, and 10 bases lay outside the gene matches. CDR3 coding DNA: TGTGCCAGCAGTTCTCCTCGACAGGGGGCTGGGGAGACCCAGTACTTC. The encoded protein is CASSSPRQGAGETQYF.

This clonotype was picked up one time. The V gene is TRBV15, the J gene TRBJ2-5; TRBD1 or TRBD2 may be the D gene (6 bases each). Trimming left V 3 bases short and J 4 bases short, with 15 bases between. Germline-derived CDR1 and CDR2 are LNHNV and YYDKDF (reference sequence). This CDR3 comprises 15 residues. The DNA of the CDR3 is TGTGCCACCAGCAGTATCATCGGGGGCCTAGAGACCCAGTACTTC. Protein sequence: CATSSIIGGLETQYF.

The chain joins TRBV28 to TRBJ2-5; 8 nucleotides line up with TRBD2. Germline assignment: CDR1 MDHEN and CDR2 SYDVKM. This CDR3 is built from 16 residues. J was trimmed by 5 bases and V by 6 bases; bases with no gene match: 14. CDR3 sequence: CASSGGLGGRLETQYF. DNA for the CDR3: TGTGCCAGCAGCGGGGGACTAGGCGGGAGATTGGAGACCCAGTACTTC.

The chain joins TRBV20-1 to TRBJ1-2; 9 nucleotides line up with TRBD1. CDR1 and CDR2 from the germline V gene are DFQATT and SNEGSKA (reference sequence). This CDR3 comprises 13 residues. Trimming removed 6 bases from V and 5 bases from J; junction bases left unmatched: 7. The CDR3 loop is CSADGTGPYGYTF. CDR3 coding DNA: TGCAGTGCCGACGGGACAGGGCCGTATGGCTACACCTTC.

The V and J genes are TRBV29-1 and TRBJ2-5; D remains ambiguous. This CDR3 has 9 residues. The V end lost 8 bases, the J end lost 4 bases, and 5 bases lay between the germline ends. Germline V gene sequence: CDR1 SQVTM, CDR2 ANQGSEA. In nucleotides, the CDR3 is TGCAGCTCACCAGAGACCCAGTACTTC. Encoded protein: CSSPETQYF.

This chain uses TRBV4-1 with TRBJ2-7; 8 bases are shared with TRBD2. This CDR3 has 17 amino acids. V was clipped by 0 bases and J by 3 bases; unmatched bases: 10. CDR1 is MGHRA, CDR2 YSYEKL, per germline. CDR3 in DNA: TGCGCCAGCAGCCAAGACGCGCCGGGACTAGTTGTCTACGAGCAGTACTTC. This translates into CASSQDAPGLVVYEQYF.